The rows below give T cell receptor beta chains drawn from one sample of a study of cytomegalovirus exposure and HLA in healthy donors. The table came from immunoSEQ multiplex PCR; TCRdb's copy has only in-frame clones and leaves some out. The sample lists some 140,000 clones; over 50% were seen once. Material for sequencing was PBMCs. All receptors derive from a human donor in good health. CDR3s include the opening cysteine and the closing phenylalanine or tryptophan. The D gene is left open where the match is weak. Clone sizes are given selectively: once, few, many, or a class where the clone is expanded.

V gene	clone size	J gene	D gene	CDR3 protein	CDR3 DNA
TRBV9	-	TRBJ2-2	-	CASQGGGRTGELFF	TGTGCCAGCCAGGGCGGAGGGAGGACCGGGGAGCTGTTTTTT
TRBV6-1	-	TRBJ2-3	-	CASSPIAGDTQYF	TGTGCCAGCAGTCCGATAGCTGGAGATACGCAGTATTTT
TRBV5-1	-	TRBJ2-7	TRBD1	CASRAGQGNAYEQYF	TGCGCCAGCAGGGCCGGACAGGGGAATGCCTACGAGCAGTACTTC
TRBV11-3	-	TRBJ2-7	TRBD2	CASSGLAGTYEQYF	TGTGCCAGCAGCGGACTAGCGGGGACCTACGAGCAGTACTTC
TRBV2	-	TRBJ1-1	TRBD1	CASTGQQNTEAFF	TGTGCCAGCACGGGACAGCAGAACACTGAAGCTTTCTTT
TRBV10-3	-	TRBJ2-7	-	CAISPGTPSAYEQYF	TGTGCCATCAGCCCCGGGACTCCTTCTGCCTACGAGCAGTACTTC
TRBV19	few	TRBJ1-1	-	CASSSTVNTEAFF	TGTGCCAGTAGTTCCACAGTGAACACTGAAGCTTTCTTT
TRBV2	-	TRBJ2-2	TRBD1	CASSRQGTGTGELFF	TGTGCCAGCAGCAGACAGGGTACGGGCACCGGGGAGCTGTTTTTT
TRBV11-3	-	TRBJ2-7	-	CASSPGTGYEQYF	TGTGCCAGCAGCCCCGGGACTGGCTACGAGCAGTACTTC
TRBV27	-	TRBJ2-1	-	CASSLGSSEQFF	TGTGCCAGCAGTTTAGGCTCTAGTGAGCAGTTCTTC
TRBV6-5	-	TRBJ1-5	TRBD1	CASRQTGTNQPQHF	TGTGCCAGCAGGCAGACAGGGACCAATCAGCCCCAGCATTTT
TRBV1	-	TRBJ2-5	-	CTSISGRALLQETQYF	TGCACCAGCATTAGCGGGAGGGCCCTCCTACAAGAGACCCAGTACTTC
TRBV4-3	once	TRBJ2-1	TRBD2	CASSPGRTSYNEQFF	TGCGCCAGCAGCCCCGGGAGGACCTCCTACAATGAGCAGTTCTTC
TRBV19	-	TRBJ1-1	TRBD1	CASSAGGTNTEAFF	TGTGCCAGTAGCGCAGGGGGAACGAACACTGAAGCTTTCTTT
TRBV19	-	TRBJ1-4	TRBD1	CASSHRPGQGREKLFF	TGTGCCAGTAGTCATCGCCCGGGACAGGGGCGTGAAAAACTGTTTTTT
TRBV4-2	-	TRBJ2-1	TRBD2	CASSPEGLAGNNEQFF	TGTGCCAGCAGCCCCGAGGGACTAGCGGGGAACAATGAGCAGTTCTTC
TRBV10-3	-	TRBJ1-2	TRBD1	CAISDGGQGIRGYTF	TGTGCCATCAGTGACGGCGGACAGGGGATAAGAGGCTACACCTTC
TRBV7-3	-	TRBJ2-1	TRBD2	CASSLISRGRTPGEQFF	TGTGCCAGCAGCTTAATTTCACGCGGGAGGACCCCAGGCGAGCAGTTCTTC
TRBV6-1	-	TRBJ1-2	-	CASRGDSYGYTF	TGTGCCAGCAGGGGGGACTCTTATGGCTACACCTTC
TRBV19	-	TRBJ2-7	TRBD2	CASSLTSGRAGSEQYF	TGTGCCAGTAGCCTGACTAGCGGGAGGGCCGGCAGCGAGCAGTACTTC
TRBV6-1	-	TRBJ1-1	-	CASISGRENTEAFF	TGTGCCAGCATCTCCGGGCGGGAGAACACTGAAGCTTTCTTT
TRBV5-1	-	TRBJ2-2	-	CASSPASTGELFF	TGCGCCAGCAGCCCCGCGTCCACCGGGGAGCTGTTTTTT
TRBV5-1	once	TRBJ2-3	TRBD2	CASSLAGGLAGGSTDTQYF	TGCGCCAGCAGCTTGGCCGGAGGACTAGCGGGAGGCTCTACAGATACGCAGTATTTT
TRBV18	-	TRBJ2-3	-	CASSPYAGNTQYF	TGTGCCAGCTCACCATACGCAGGGAATACGCAGTATTTT
TRBV7-3	-	TRBJ2-7	-	CASSSQGNEQYF	TGTGCCAGCAGCTCCCAGGGGAACGAGCAGTACTTC
TRBV12-5	-	TRBJ2-7	-	CASGGPRGYEQYF	TGTGCTAGTGGTGGTCCCAGGGGCTACGAGCAGTACTTC
TRBV4-1	-	TRBJ1-3	-	CASSQERGTGNTIYF	TGCGCCAGCAGCCAAGAAAGGGGGACTGGAAACACCATATATTTT
TRBV7-2	few	TRBJ2-7	-	CASSFRTANYEQYF	TGTGCCAGCAGCTTCCGGACAGCGAACTACGAGCAGTACTTC
TRBV6-5	-	TRBJ2-7	-	CASSRGARGNEQYF	TGTGCCAGCAGCCGCGGGGCTAGGGGTAACGAGCAGTACTTC
TRBV11-2	few	TRBJ1-4	-	CASSLDPRQGFSTNEKLFF	TGTGCCAGCAGCTTAGACCCCCGGCAGGGTTTTTCGACTAATGAAAAACTGTTTTTT
TRBV9	-	TRBJ2-1	-	CASGAFDNEQFF	TGTGCCAGCGGAGCGTTTGACAATGAGCAGTTCTTC
TRBV6-5	-	TRBJ2-5	-	CATGSAGETQYF	TGTGCGACAGGGTCTGCGGGGGAGACCCAGTACTTC
TRBV28	few	TRBJ1-1	TRBD1	CASSPPGTGGTEAFF	TGTGCCAGCAGTCCTCCCGGGACAGGAGGGACTGAAGCTTTCTTT
TRBV5-8	-	TRBJ1-2	TRBD1	CASSLAGTGIGYTF	TGTGCCAGCAGCTTAGCCGGGACAGGAATTGGCTACACCTTC
TRBV5-1	-	TRBJ2-5	-	CASSLALGEKLETQYF	TGCGCCAGCAGCTTGGCCTTAGGAGAGAAGCTGGAGACCCAGTACTTC
TRBV18	-	TRBJ2-3	TRBD1	CASSPSFPGQGSDTQYF	TGTGCCAGCTCACCATCCTTTCCGGGACAGGGCTCAGATACGCAGTATTTT
TRBV9	-	TRBJ2-7	TRBD2	CASSPRTSGRSYEQYF	TGTGCCAGCAGCCCCCGGACTAGCGGGAGATCCTACGAGCAGTACTTC
TRBV28	once	TRBJ1-5	TRBD1	CASRSGGPLYSNQPQHF	TGTGCCAGCAGATCAGGGGGCCCCCTCTATAGCAATCAGCCCCAGCATTTT
TRBV4-1	once	TRBJ2-3	TRBD2	CASSQEGLAGGTDTQYF	TGCGCCAGCAGCCAGGAAGGACTAGCGGGAGGCACAGATACGCAGTATTTT
TRBV5-5	once	TRBJ2-1	-	CASSLDGDSYNEQFF	TGTGCCAGCAGCCTGGACGGAGACTCCTACAATGAGCAGTTCTTC
TRBV5-5	-	TRBJ1-1	TRBD1	CASNNFRDRGPTEAFF	TGTGCCAGCAACAATTTTCGGGACAGGGGCCCGACTGAAGCTTTCTTT
TRBV5-1	-	TRBJ2-1	TRBD2	CASSLVAGVNNEQFF	TGCGCCAGCAGCTTGGTTGCGGGAGTCAACAATGAGCAGTTCTTC
TRBV28	-	TRBJ2-7	TRBD1	CASSFQQGLIHYEQYF	TGTGCCAGCAGTTTCCAACAGGGGCTCATTCATTACGAGCAGTACTTC
TRBV27	-	TRBJ1-2	-	CASSLRAANYGYTF	TGTGCCAGCAGTTTAAGAGCGGCTAACTATGGCTACACCTTC
TRBV7-9	few	TRBJ1-4	-	CASSATGLTNEKLFF	TGTGCCAGCAGCGCTACAGGGCTAACTAATGAAAAACTGTTTTTT
TRBV28	once	TRBJ1-5	-	CASTSAGIQPQHF	TGTGCCAGCACGTCGGCAGGGATTCAGCCCCAGCATTTT
TRBV10-3	few	TRBJ2-7	TRBD1	CAISPGDRDHEQYF	TGTGCCATCAGCCCCGGGGACAGGGACCACGAGCAGTACTTC
TRBV27	-	TRBJ2-7	-	CASSPSSMPPYEQYF	TGTGCCAGCAGTCCCAGTAGCATGCCCCCCTACGAGCAGTACTTC
TRBV13	-	TRBJ2-7	TRBD2	CASSLGLAGAEQYF	TGTGCCAGCAGCTTAGGGCTAGCGGGAGCCGAGCAGTACTTC
TRBV11-2	-	TRBJ2-7	TRBD2	CASSLSGLAGGLYEQYF	TGTGCCAGCAGCTTATCGGGACTAGCGGGAGGGCTATACGAGCAGTACTTC
TRBV28	-	TRBJ2-7	-	CASSLAYEQYF	TGTGCCAGCAGTCTAGCCTACGAGCAGTACTTC
TRBV5-3	-	TRBJ2-7	-	CARSLAPRGGYSYEQYF	TGTGCCAGAAGCTTGGCCCCCAGGGGCGGGTACTCCTACGAGCAGTACTTC
TRBV5-5	-	TRBJ1-3	-	CASSWDGSSGNTIYF	TGTGCCAGCAGCTGGGACGGGAGCTCTGGAAACACCATATATTTT